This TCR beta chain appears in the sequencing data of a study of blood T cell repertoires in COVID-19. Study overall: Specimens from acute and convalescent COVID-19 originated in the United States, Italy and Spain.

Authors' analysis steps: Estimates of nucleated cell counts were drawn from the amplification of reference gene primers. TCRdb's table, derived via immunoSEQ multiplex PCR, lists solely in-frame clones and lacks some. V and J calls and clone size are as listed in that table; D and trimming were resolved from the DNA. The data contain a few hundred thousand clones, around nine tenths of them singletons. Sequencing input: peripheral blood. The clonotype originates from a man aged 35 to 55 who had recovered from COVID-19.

In nucleotides, the CDR3 is TGTGCCAGCAGCTTACAACAGGGACCCTACGAGCAGTACTTC. This sequence encodes CASSLQQGPYEQYF. V usage is TRBV7-2 and J usage is TRBJ2-7, with D perhaps matching TRBD1 (6 bases). Trimming pared 2 bases from V and 2 bases from J, leaving 10 bases between. Germline V CDR1 and CDR2: SGHTA, FQGNSA. The CDR3 length is 14 residues.